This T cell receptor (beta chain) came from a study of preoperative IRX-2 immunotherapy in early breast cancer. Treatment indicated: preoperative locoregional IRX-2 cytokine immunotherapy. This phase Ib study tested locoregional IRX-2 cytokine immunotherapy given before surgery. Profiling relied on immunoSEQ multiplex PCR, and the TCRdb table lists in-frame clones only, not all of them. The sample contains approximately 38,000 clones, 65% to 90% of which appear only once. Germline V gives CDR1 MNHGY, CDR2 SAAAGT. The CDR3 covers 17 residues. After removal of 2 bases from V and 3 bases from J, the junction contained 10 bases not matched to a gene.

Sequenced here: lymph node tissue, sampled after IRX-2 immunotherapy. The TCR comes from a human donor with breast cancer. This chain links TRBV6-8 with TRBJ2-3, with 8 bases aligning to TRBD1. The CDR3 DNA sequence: TGTGCCAGCAGTTACCACTCCAGGGGGCTGTGGACAGATACGCAGTATTTT. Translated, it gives CASSYHSRGLWTDTQYF.